A selection of T cell receptor beta chains follows, all from one sample in a study of T cells in Graves' hyperthyroidism and ophthalmopathy. TCRdb called the multiplex PCR reads again in MiXCR, with one record for every CDR3 protein. The table includes 480,000 or so distinct CDR3 sequences, around 50% detected once. Sequenced input: peripheral blood or thyroid tissue (not recorded which). The receptors were sampled from an adult woman with Graves' disease, either hyperthyroidism or ophthalmopathy (not recorded which). The CDR3 runs from the conserved cysteine through the conserved F or W. The D gene is left open where the match is weak. The size field is filled for only some rows; it gives once, few, many or a size class.

CDR3 protein	CDR3 DNA	V gene	J gene	clone size	D gene
CAISESGTGNTEAF	TGTGCCATCAGTGAGTCCGGGACGGGGAACACTGAAGCTTTC	TRBV10-3	TRBJ2-6	-	-
CASSFGGGGSTQETQYF	TGTGCCAGCAGCTTTGGTGGCGGGGGATCTACCCAAGAGACCCAGTACTTC	TRBV7-6	TRBJ2-5	-	TRBD2
CASSPMGYSNQPQHF	TGTGCCAGCAGCCCCATGGGGTATAGCAATCAGCCCCAGCATTTT	TRBV9	TRBJ1-5	-	-
CASSLLYHEQYF	TGTGCCAGCAGCTTATTGTATCACGAGCAGTACTTC	TRBV7-2	TRBJ2-7	-	-
CSATAGAAPKRELFF	TGCAGTGCTACCGCGGGCGCGGCCCCCAAGAGGGAGCTGTTTTTT	TRBV20-1	TRBJ2-2	-	-
CAISPIAENTEAFF	TGTGCCATCAGTCCTATTGCAGAGAACACTGAAGCTTTCTTT	TRBV10-3	TRBJ1-1	-	-
CASSLYTDTQYF	TGTGCCAGCAGCCTCTACACAGATACGCAGTATTTT	TRBV6-6	TRBJ2-3	few	-
CASSALAGADEQYF	TGTGCCAGCAGCGCTTTAGCAGGGGCGGACGAGCAGTACTTC	TRBV7-6	TRBJ2-7	-	-
CASSSRTGKPVKQYF	TGTGCCAGCAGCTCAAGGACGGGTAAACCGGTGAAGCAGTACTTC	TRBV7-9	TRBJ2-7	-	-
CASRDSTEAFF	TGTGCCAGCCGGGACAGCACTGAAGCTTTCTTT	TRBV6-1	TRBJ1-1	-	TRBD1
CASSSKQGSRETQYF	TGTGCCAGCAGCTCCAAACAGGGTTCGAGGGAGACCCAGTACTTC	TRBV7-2	TRBJ2-5	-	-
CASSLDQGTDYTF	TGTGCCAGCAGCTTAGATCAGGGGACCGACTACACCTTC	TRBV11-2	TRBJ1-2	-	-
CASSGRQGQAGETQYF	TGTGCCAGTAGTGGACGACAGGGGCAGGCTGGGGAGACCCAGTACTTC	TRBV19	TRBJ2-5	-	TRBD1
CSARGASASSYEQYF	TGCAGTGCTAGGGGGGCGTCAGCGAGCTCCTACGAGCAGTACTTC	TRBV20-1	TRBJ2-7	many	-
CSAKLDPWDQPQYF	TGCAGTGCTAAGTTGGACCCTTGGGATCAGCCCCAGTACTTC	TRBV20-1	TRBJ2-5	-	-
CASLGSLNTEAFF	TGTGCCAGCCTGGGCAGCCTGAACACCGAAGCTTTCTTT	TRBV2	TRBJ1-1	-	-
CASRFQGALSPLHF	TGTGCCAGCAGATTCCAGGGGGCCCTCTCACCCCTCCACTTT	TRBV2	TRBJ1-6	-	TRBD1
CASSLRRQGWETQYF	TGTGCCAGCAGCTTAAGGCGACAGGGATGGGAGACCCAGTACTTC	TRBV11-2	TRBJ2-5	few	TRBD1
CASTPGTGPPYEQYF	TGTGCCAGCACCCCCGGGACAGGGCCCCCCTACGAGCAGTACTTC	TRBV7-2	TRBJ2-7	-	TRBD1
CAISRSSGYEQYF	TGTGCCATCAGTAGGTCTAGCGGATACGAGCAGTACTTC	TRBV10-3	TRBJ2-7	few	TRBD2
CAISLGTGHNQPQHF	TGTGCCATCAGCCTAGGGACAGGGCACAATCAGCCCCAGCATTTT	TRBV10-3	TRBJ1-5	many	TRBD1
CASSSQPGELFF	TGTGCCAGCAGCTCCCAACCCGGGGAGCTGTTTTTT	TRBV7-6	TRBJ2-2	-	-
CSEGWFGNQPQHF	TGCAGCGAGGGGTGGTTCGGCAATCAGCCCCAGCATTTT	TRBV29-1	TRBJ1-5	-	-
CASSQDIGGTNGYTF	TGCGCCAGCAGCCAAGATATCGGGGGAACTAATGGCTACACCTTC	TRBV4-1	TRBJ1-2	-	-
CASSRSSYGQYF	TGTGCCAGCAGTCGGTCTTCCTACGGGCAGTACTTC	TRBV2	TRBJ2-7	-	-
CSPGTGWHEQYF	TGCAGCCCCGGGACAGGGTGGCACGAGCAGTACTTC	TRBV29-1	TRBJ2-7	many	TRBD1
CVSSLGPTRWLYGYTF	TGTGTCAGCAGCTTAGGGCCCACACGGTGGTTATATGGCTACACCTTC	TRBV7-2	TRBJ1-2	-	-
CATSDSTGGGEKLFF	TGTGCCACCAGTGATTCTACAGGGGGAGGAGAAAAACTGTTTTTT	TRBV24-1	TRBJ1-4	-	TRBD1
CASKLGGARDTEAFF	TGTGCCAGCAAACTAGGGGGCGCGAGGGACACTGAAGCTTTCTTT	TRBV19	TRBJ1-1	few	TRBD1
CASSQQENTEAFF	TGTGCCAGCAGCCAGCAGGAGAACACTGAAGCTTTCTTT	TRBV7-9	TRBJ1-1	many	-
CASSETGGGDEKLFF	TGTGCCAGCAGCGAAACCGGGGGAGGGGATGAAAAACTGTTTTTT	TRBV9	TRBJ1-4	many	-
CASSFTSPADGYTF	TGTGCCAGCAGCTTCACGTCCCCGGCTGACGGCTACACCTTC	TRBV7-9	TRBJ1-2	many	-
CSSRGDLQGEAFF	TGCAGCTCGAGGGGGGACCTCCAGGGTGAAGCTTTCTTT	TRBV29-1	TRBJ1-1	-	-
CASRTSWDSTEAFF	TGTGCCAGCAGGACCTCTTGGGACAGCACTGAAGCTTTCTTT	TRBV2	TRBJ1-1	few	TRBD1
CASNSGRGRSSGANVLTF	TGTGCCAGCAATTCGGGCAGGGGGCGTTCGTCGGGGGCCAACGTCCTGACTTTC	TRBV7-2	TRBJ2-6	-	TRBD1
CATSHGDGTLGPGNTIYF	TGTGCCACCAGCCATGGTGACGGGACATTGGGCCCTGGAAACACCATATATTTT	TRBV15	TRBJ1-3	many	-
CASSRGRAQETQYF	TGTGCCAGCAGCCGCGGGAGGGCCCAAGAGACCCAGTACTTC	TRBV7-8	TRBJ2-5	many	TRBD2
CSALDTSGQGYQPQHF	TGCAGTGCCCTAGATACTTCGGGACAGGGATACCAGCCCCAGCATTTT	TRBV20-1	TRBJ1-5	many	TRBD1
CASSVAVTGELLF	TGTGCCAGCAGCGTAGCGGTTACCGGGGAGCTGCTTTTT	TRBV2	TRBJ2-2	-	-
CASSEAGQGGEKLFF	TGTGCCAGCAGTGAAGCGGGACAGGGAGGGGAAAAACTGTTTTTT	TRBV2	TRBJ1-4	many	TRBD1
CSARAEQANSPLHF	TGCAGTGCTAGAGCAGAACAGGCTAATTCACCCCTCCACTTT	TRBV20-1	TRBJ1-6	-	-
CSVVGGPGSYEQYF	TGCAGCGTTGTGGGGGGACCGGGTTCCTACGAGCAGTACTTC	TRBV29-1	TRBJ2-7	few	-
CASSSRNDRNTEAFF	TGTGCCAGCAGCTCCAGAAACGACCGGAACACTGAAGCTTTCTTT	TRBV11-3	TRBJ1-1	few	-
CASGPGQGQETQYF	TGTGCCAGCGGCCCTGGGCAGGGCCAAGAGACCCAGTACTTC	TRBV7-2	TRBJ2-5	-	-
CAWMSGSYEQYF	TGTGCCTGGATGTCCGGATCCTACGAGCAGTACTTC	TRBV30	TRBJ2-7	many	-